This record looks at one T cell receptor (beta chain) sequence and its context. No antigen is known for it. Every bit of the isolated RNA underwent reverse transcription, so sequencing read expressed TCRB transcripts. TCRdb's table, derived via immunoSEQ multiplex PCR, lists solely in-frame clones and lacks some. Of hundreds of thousands of clones listed, 30% were seen once; the top ten hold 0.05% to 0.065%. Via the markers CD45RO/CCR7/CD25/CD127/CD95/CD27, stem cell-like memory, regulatory, central memory and naive CD4+ cells were sorted. This entry is derived from a study of beta chain features in type 1 diabetes. Whole-study results and caveats: For TCRB rearrangement, an influence of HLA type remained unresolved here. Patients' naive, central memory and regulatory TCRB repertoires appeared more alike than those of healthy donors. In cDNA sequencing, cells with high TCR expression could be over-represented.

The CDR3 is 16 residues long. Looked up from germline, CDR1 is SGHTA and CDR2 is FQGNSA. With 2 bases removed from V and 4 bases from J, the gap between germline ends came to 15 bases. What was sequenced was naive CD4+ T cells from blood. The rearrangement links TRBV7-2 to TRBJ2-1; no clear D gene. This receptor was obtained from a man aged 18 to 30 in good health. Written as DNA, the CDR3 is TGTGCCAGCAGCTTACTTCCGGGTCATGAATACAATGAGCAGTTCTTC. This encodes CASSLLPGHEYNEQFF.